This T cell receptor beta chain emerged from a study of blood T cell repertoires in COVID-19. About the research overall: The United States, Italy and Spain provided the acute and convalescent COVID-19 samples. PBMCs, B-cell-depleted T cells, or T cells provided the cDNA or gDNA that made up the material.

Germline CDR1 SGHRS, CDR2 YFSETQ. The CDR3 is made up of 16 amino acids. Trimming stripped 0 bases from V and 5 bases from J, with 16 bases between. In the study's own analysis: Estimation of nucleated cell counts was performed using reference gene primer amplification. Profiling relied on immunoSEQ multiplex PCR, and the TCRdb table lists in-frame clones only, not all of them. D and trimming come from the DNA, and the V and J calls and clone size come from that table. The sample has roughly 120,000 clones; approximately 91% are singletons. The rearrangement links TRBV5-1 to TRBJ2-3; possible D gene TRBD1, 6 bases. This receptor was obtained from a woman in her 70s who had recovered from COVID-19. Sequencing was performed on peripheral blood. In nucleotides, the CDR3 is TGCGCCAGCAGCTTGGCCCCTACAGGGTCCGGAGATACGCAGTATTTT. This translates into CASSLAPTGSGDTQYF.